The 6 T cell receptor beta chains presented below share a single source sample, sequenced in a study of T cells in Graves' hyperthyroidism and ophthalmopathy. The CDR3 regions of TCR beta were amplified from RNA transcripts. TCR CDR3 underwent first-round RT-PCR with the HTBI primer set. TCRdb analysed the multiplex PCR reads with MiXCR anew, one entry per CDR3 protein. The sample yields about 500,000 distinct CDR3 sequences, roughly 15% seen once. The sample was blood. The receptors derive from a woman between 18 and 29 years old with Graves' ophthalmopathy.

The rearrangement uses TRBV4-1 and TRBJ2-7; 8 nucleotides agree with TRBD1. CDR3 size: 16 residues. The ends lost 0 bases at V and 6 bases at J; junction bases unmatched: 10. The germline V gene has CDR1 MGHRA and CDR2 YSYEKL. The chain's CDR3 is CASSQEYGQGAREQYF. In DNA, the CDR3 is TGCGCCAGCAGCCAAGAATATGGGCAGGGGGCACGCGAGCAGTACTTC.

This clonotype has ten or more counts. This chain connects TRBV28 to TRBJ1-2; TRBD1 agrees at 8 bases. Per the germline V gene, CDR1 is MDHEN and CDR2 is SYDVKM. V gave up 3 bases and J gave up 6 bases; unmatched junction bases: 3. The CDR3 is 13 amino acids. CDR3 amino acids: CASSFQGANGYTF. The DNA for the CDR3 is TGTGCCAGCAGTTTCCAGGGGGCAAATGGCTACACCTTC.

This clonotype was recorded many times. The chain carries TRBV6-5 and TRBJ2-7; 12 bases fit TRBD1. The CDR3 loop spans 16 amino acids. The germline CDR1 and CDR2 sequences are MNHEY and SVGAGI. V was clipped by 0 bases and J by 6 bases; unmatched bases: 6. Here the CDR3 reads CASSYSPGQGAGEQYF. The CDR3, as DNA: TGTGCCAGCAGTTACTCCCCGGGACAGGGGGCGGGCGAGCAGTACTTC.

This clonotype occurred many times. The chain carries TRBV28 and TRBJ1-3; D is uncertain. The CDR3 covers 18 residues. Trimming removed 1 base from V and 0 bases from J, with 16 bases in between. The germline gives CDR1 MDHEN, CDR2 SYDVKM. CDR3 region: CASSLSLAGDLSGNTIYF. The CDR3 bases are TGTGCCAGCAGTTTATCTCTGGCAGGAGATCTCTCTGGAAACACCATATATTTT. The full variable domain, with the rest looked up from reference TRBV28 and TRBJ1-3, is DVKVTQSSRYLVKRTGEKVFLECVQDMDHENMFWYRQDPGLGLRLIYFSYDVKMKEKGDIPEGYSVSREKKERFSLILESASTNQTSMYLCASSLSLAGDLSGNTIYFGEGSWLTVV.

At least ten counts were recorded for this clonotype. The chain employs TRBV2 and TRBJ1-1; a weak D match, TRBD1 (5 bases). V dropped 3 bases and J dropped 1 base, with 18 bases sitting between them. In germline, CDR1 is SNHLY, CDR2 FYNNEI. The CDR3 consists of 17 residues. CDR3: CASSDADGTSGNTEAFF. CDR3 nucleotides: TGTGCCAGCAGTGATGCGGACGGGACTAGCGGGAACACTGAAGCTTTCTTT.

This chain joins TRBV18 and TRBJ2-2, with a tentative D call TRBD2 (5 bases). Per the germline V gene, CDR1 is KGHSH and CDR2 is LQKENI. Trimming stripped 8 bases from V and 6 bases from J, with 10 bases between. The CDR3 has 12 amino acids. The CDR3 protein is CASEAGSGELFF. The DNA for the CDR3 is TGTGCCAGCGAGGCGGGCTCCGGGGAGCTGTTTTTT.